This T cell receptor beta chain was sequenced in a study of radiation and T cells in renal cell carcinoma. The time point denotes: blood 2 weeks post-SBRT. Indicated treatment: 15 Gy SBRT to primary tumor, nephrectomy 4 weeks later. This table comes from immunoSEQ multiplex PCR, and its TCRdb copy is limited to in-frame clones, with some not included. There are roughly 130,000 clones in the sample; about 81% occur only once, and under 2.5% lies in the top ten. The sample was blood, taken from a patient whose treatment included radiotherapy and nephrectomy. This sequence was found in an older woman with renal cell carcinoma.

Here the CDR3 reads CASSVGVVPYEQYF. CDR3 DNA sequence: TGTGCCAGCAGCGTAGGCGTTGTGCCCTACGAGCAGTACTTC. The chain carries TRBV9 and TRBJ2-7; D is ambiguous. The CDR3 sequence is 14 residues long. Deletions cut 0 bases from V and 2 bases from J, with 9 bases between. Germline loops: CDR1 SGDLS, CDR2 YYNGEE.